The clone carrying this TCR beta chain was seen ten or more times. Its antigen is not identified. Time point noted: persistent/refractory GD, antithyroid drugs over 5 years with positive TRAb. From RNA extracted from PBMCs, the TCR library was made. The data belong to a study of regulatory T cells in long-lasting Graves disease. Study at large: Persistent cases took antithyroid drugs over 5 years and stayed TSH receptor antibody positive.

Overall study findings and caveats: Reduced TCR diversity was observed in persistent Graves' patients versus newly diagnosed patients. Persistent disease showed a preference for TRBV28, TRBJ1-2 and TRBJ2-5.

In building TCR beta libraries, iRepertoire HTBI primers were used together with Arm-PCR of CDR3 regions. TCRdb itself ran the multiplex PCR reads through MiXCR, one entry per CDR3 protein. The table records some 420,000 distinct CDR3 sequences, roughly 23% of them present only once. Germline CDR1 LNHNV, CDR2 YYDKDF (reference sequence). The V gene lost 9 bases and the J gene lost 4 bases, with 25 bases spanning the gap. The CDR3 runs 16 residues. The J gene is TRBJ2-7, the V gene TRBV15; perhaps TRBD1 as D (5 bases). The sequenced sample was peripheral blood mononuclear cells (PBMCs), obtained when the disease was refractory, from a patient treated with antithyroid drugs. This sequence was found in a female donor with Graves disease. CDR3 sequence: CATTALGRGTGYEQYF. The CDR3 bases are TGTGCCACGACCGCCCTAGGTAGGGGCACAGGATACGAGCAGTACTTC.